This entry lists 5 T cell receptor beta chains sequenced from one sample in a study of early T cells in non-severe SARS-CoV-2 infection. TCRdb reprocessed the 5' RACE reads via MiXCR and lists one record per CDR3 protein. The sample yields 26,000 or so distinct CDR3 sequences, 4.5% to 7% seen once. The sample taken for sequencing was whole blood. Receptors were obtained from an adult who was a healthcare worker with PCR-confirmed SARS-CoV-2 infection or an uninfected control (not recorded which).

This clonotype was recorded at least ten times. The CDR3 sequence is CSAGTPLGSQHF. The CDR3 region has the DNA TGCAGTGCCGGAACCCCCCTGGGCTCCCAGCATTTT. This chain connects TRBV20-1 to TRBJ1-5, with D unclear. Germline V lookup: CDR1 DFQATT, CDR2 SNEGSKA (reference sequence). Trimming removed 6 bases from V and 11 bases from J, with 17 bases in between. CDR3 length: 12 residues.

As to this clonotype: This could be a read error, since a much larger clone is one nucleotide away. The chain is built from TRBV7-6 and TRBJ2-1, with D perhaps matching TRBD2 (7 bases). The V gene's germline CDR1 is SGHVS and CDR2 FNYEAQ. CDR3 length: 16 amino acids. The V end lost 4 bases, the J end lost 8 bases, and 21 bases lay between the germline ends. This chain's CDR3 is CASSSRDGGRWDEQFF. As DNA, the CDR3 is TGTGCCAGCAGCTCCCGGGACGGGGGGCGTTGGGATGAGCAGTTCTTC.

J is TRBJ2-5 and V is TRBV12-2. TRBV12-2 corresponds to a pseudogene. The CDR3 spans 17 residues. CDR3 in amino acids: CASRFVLGNYAQETQYF. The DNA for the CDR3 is TGTGCAAGTCGCTTTGTGTTAGGGAACTATGCTCAAGAGACCCAGTACTTC.

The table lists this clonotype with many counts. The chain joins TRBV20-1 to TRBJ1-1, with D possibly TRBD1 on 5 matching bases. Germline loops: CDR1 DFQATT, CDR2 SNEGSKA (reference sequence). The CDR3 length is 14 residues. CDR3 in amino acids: CSKTTVHGDTEAFF. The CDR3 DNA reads TGCAGCAAGACGACAGTCCACGGGGACACTGAAGCTTTCTTT.

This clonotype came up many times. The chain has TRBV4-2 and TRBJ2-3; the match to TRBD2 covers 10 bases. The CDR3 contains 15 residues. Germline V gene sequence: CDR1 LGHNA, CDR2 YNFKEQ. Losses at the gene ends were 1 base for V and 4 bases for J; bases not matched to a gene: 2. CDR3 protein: CASSQVAGGADTQYF. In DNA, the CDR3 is TGTGCCAGCAGCCAAGTAGCGGGAGGAGCAGATACGCAGTATTTT.